This T cell receptor (beta chain) was identified in a study of T cells after yellow fever vaccination. Study-level information: In the case of low-cell-number fractions, SMART-Seq v4 Ultra Low Input was used for preparation. Study results and caveats: Highly abundant clonotypes carried over from the bulk population could end up in FACS-sorted repertoires as contaminants. Most primary-vaccination clones reappeared after the booster (just under 98% CD4, about 87% CD8).

The germline V gene has CDR1 MNHEY and CDR2 SMNVEV (reference sequence). V lost 5 bases to trimming and J lost 5 bases; unmatched junction nucleotides: 13. CDR3 length equals 16 residues. In regard to this clonotype: Its specificity is unknown.

TCRdb independently ran MiXCR on the 5' RACE reads; one entry per CDR3 protein. The profile shows more than 450,000 distinct CDR3 sequences, 20% to 25% of them singletons. This TCR came from a man between 18 and 35 years old who received the YFV17D yellow fever vaccine. The rearrangement uses TRBV27 and TRBJ1-2; 8 bases are shared with TRBD1. The specimen comprised PBMCs, sampled less than 25 days after the first yellow fever vaccination. The CDR3 is CASSPDTGGVGYGYTF. Written as DNA, the CDR3 is TGTGCCAGCAGTCCGGATACAGGGGGGGTAGGGTATGGCTACACCTTC.